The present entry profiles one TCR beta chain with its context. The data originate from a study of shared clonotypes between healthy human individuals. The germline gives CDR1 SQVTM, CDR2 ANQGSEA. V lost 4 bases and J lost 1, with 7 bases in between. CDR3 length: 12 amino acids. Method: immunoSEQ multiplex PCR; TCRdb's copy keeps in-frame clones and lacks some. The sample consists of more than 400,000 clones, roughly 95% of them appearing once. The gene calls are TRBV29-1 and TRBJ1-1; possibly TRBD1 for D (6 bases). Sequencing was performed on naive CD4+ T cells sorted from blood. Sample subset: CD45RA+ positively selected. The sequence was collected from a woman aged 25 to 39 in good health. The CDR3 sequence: CSVGQANTEAFF. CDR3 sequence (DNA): TGCAGCGTTGGACAGGCGAACACTGAAGCTTTCTTT.